One and the same sample provided the 26 T cell receptor beta chains below, sequenced in a study of a mutant IDH1 vaccine in newly diagnosed glioma. No antigens are known for them. Time point specified: week 35, safety follow-up. In the vaccine, a single dose held 300 ug of the mutant IDH1 20-mer peptide, along with topical imiquimod. Measured with immunoSEQ multiplex PCR; TCRdb has only the in-frame clones, and not every one. Found here are tens of thousands of clones, around four fifths of them singletons; the top ten hold 3.5% to 4.5%. The sequenced sample was PBMCs, obtained from a glioma patient whose treatment included an IDH1 peptide vaccine. These TCRs come from a man younger than 45 with glioma.

This clone has a single count. CDR3 DNA sequence: TGTGCCAGCACTTTAGACAGGGCTACTGACAATGAGCAGTTCTTC. It is translated as CASTLDRATDNEQFF. The rearrangement joins TRBV2 to TRBJ2-1, with 7 nucleotides matching TRBD1. The CDR3 has 15 residues. V gave up 7 bases and J gave up 5 bases; unmatched junction bases: 11. Germline loops: CDR1 SNHLY, CDR2 FYNNEI.

V gene TRBV7-8 combines with J gene TRBJ2-2, with D unresolved. V lost 5 bases, J lost 9 bases, and 10 bases lay in between. The CDR3 contains 12 residues. The germline V gene has CDR1 SGHVS and CDR2 FQNEAQ. CDR3 nucleotides: TGTGCCAGCAGCCTATCCCCCCGGGAGCTGTTTTTT. This codes for CASSLSPRELFF.

The chain joins TRBV5-6 to TRBJ1-1, with D perhaps TRBD1 (6 bases). V lost 0 bases, J lost 0 bases, and 6 bases lay in between. Germline CDR1 is SGHDT and CDR2 is YYEEEE. The CDR3 is 14 amino acids. CDR3 DNA sequence: TGTGCCAGCAGCTTGGGGACAGTGAACACTGAAGCTTTCTTT. It encodes CASSLGTVNTEAFF.

The chain is built from TRBV6-1 and TRBJ2-7; TRBD1 is a possible D gene (6 bases). The CDR3 sequence is 14 residues long. Germline V CDR1 and CDR2: MNHNS, SASEGT. Trimming cost V 6 bases and J 2 bases, with 14 bases left between them. The CDR3 DNA reads TGTGCCAGCAGCCTTGACAGGCCTACCTACGAGCAGTACTTC. Translation: CASSLDRPTYEQYF.

This chain links TRBV28 with TRBJ2-5, with D perhaps given as TRBD1 or TRBD2 (6 bases each). The germline V and J ends were trimmed by 5 bases and 4 bases, with 14 bases remaining between them. This CDR3 comprises 14 residues. The germline CDR1 and CDR2 sequences are MDHEN and SYDVKM. This chain's CDR3 is CASSGTGGVETQYF. The CDR3 DNA follows: TGTGCCAGCAGTGGGACTGGGGGCGTAGAGACCCAGTACTTC.

The chain uses TRBV5-8 and TRBJ1-2, with D possibly being TRBD1 (6 bases). CDR1 is SGHTS, CDR2 YDEGEE, per germline. The V gene lost 2 bases and the J gene lost 7 bases, with 9 bases spanning the gap. The CDR3 has 12 amino acids. The chain's CDR3 is CASSFTGSGYTF. The CDR3 coding sequence is TGTGCCAGCAGCTTTACAGGGTCTGGCTACACCTTC.

The V call is TRBV19, the J call TRBJ1-5; the D is unclear. With 1 base removed from V and 6 bases from J, the gap between germline ends came to 4 bases. There are 12 residues in the CDR3. From germline, CDR1 is LNHDA and CDR2 SQIVND (reference sequence). The DNA for the CDR3 is TGTGCCAGTAGTATAGGCGGTCAGCCCCAGCATTTT. This translates into CASSIGGQPQHF.

CDR3 in amino acids: CASSLGGQGRGETQYF. CDR3 DNA: TGTGCCAGCAGCTTGGGCGGACAAGGGAGGGGAGAGACCCAGTACTTC. This chain uses TRBV5-6 with TRBJ2-5, with 7 bases that match TRBD2. With 0 bases clipped from V and 4 bases from J, the junction kept 9 bases outside the gene matches. This CDR3 comprises 16 residues. CDR1 is SGHDT and CDR2 is YYEEEE in the germline V gene.

In this sample, this clone turned up a few times. The chain uses TRBV29-1 and TRBJ1-5; D is unclear. The CDR3 extends over 12 amino acids. With 4 bases removed from V and 0 bases from J, the gap between germline ends came to 4 bases. CDR1 and CDR2 from the germline V gene are SQVTM and ANQGSEA. CDR3 loop: CSVAASNQPQHF. CDR3 bases: TGCAGCGTTGCAGCTAGCAATCAGCCCCAGCATTTT. Full variable domain (missing parts from reference TRBV29-1 and TRBJ1-5): SAVISQKPSRDICQRGTSLTIQCQVDSQVTMMFWYRQQPGQSLTLIATANQGSEATYESGFVIDKFPISRPNLTFSTLTVSNMSPEDSSIYLCSVAASNQPQHFGDGTRLSIL.

This clone was recorded a few times. The chain is built from TRBV6-5 and TRBJ1-5, with a weak D call TRBD1 (5 bases). The CDR3 contains 15 residues. The V gene's germline CDR1 is MNHEY and CDR2 SVGAGI. Trimming removed 6 bases at V and 4 bases at J, with 16 bases between. The CDR3 loop reads CASSLLSRGNQPQHF. CDR3 DNA sequence: TGTGCCAGCAGCCTTCTCTCCCGGGGGAATCAGCCCCAGCATTTT.

This clone was detected only once. The V gene is TRBV2, the J gene TRBJ1-4; D is unclear. Germline CDR1 is SNHLY and CDR2 is FYNNEI. Trimming shortened V by 6 bases and J by 0 bases, and 11 bases separated the two germline ends. The CDR3 has 15 residues. CDR3 nucleotide sequence: TGTGCCAGCAGCGGGTCTTGGTCAACTAATGAAAAACTGTTTTTT. The encoded protein is CASSGSWSTNEKLFF.

The rearrangement joins TRBV2 to TRBJ2-5; a weak D match, TRBD1 (6 bases). Germline V gene sequence: CDR1 SNHLY, CDR2 FYNNEI. The V gene lost 6 bases and the J gene lost 2 bases, with 7 bases spanning the gap. This CDR3 has 12 residues. DNA for the CDR3: TGTGCCAGCAGAGGGGGACAAGAGACCCAGTACTTC. Its protein is CASRGGQETQYF.

CDR3 amino acids: CAISALQHQDTQYF. The CDR3 bases are TGTGCCATCAGTGCCCTTCAACATCAAGATACGCAGTATTTT. The gene calls are TRBV10-3 and TRBJ2-3; D is unresolved. Trimming removed 4 bases at V and 5 bases at J, with 13 bases between. The length of the CDR3 is 14 residues. In germline, CDR1 is ENHRY, CDR2 SYGVKD.

This rearrangement joins TRBV6-5 to TRBJ2-2; D is ambiguous. With 0 bases removed from V and 3 bases from J, the gap between germline ends came to 8 bases. Looked up from germline, CDR1 is MNHEY and CDR2 is SVGAGI. The CDR3 loop spans 15 amino acids. The DNA of the CDR3 is TGTGCCAGCAGTTACTCTTTTCTTGACACCGGGGAGCTGTTTTTT. Residues: CASSYSFLDTGELFF.

The chain combines TRBV11-2 with TRBJ1-1; D remains ambiguous. V dropped 1 base and J dropped 3 bases, with 24 bases sitting between them. The V gene's germline CDR1 is SGHAT and CDR2 FQNNGV. This CDR3 has 19 amino acids. The chain's CDR3 is CASSLGFPGELRRDTEAFF. Here the CDR3 DNA reads TGTGCCAGCAGCTTAGGTTTTCCCGGAGAACTAAGACGGGACACTGAAGCTTTCTTT.

The CDR3: CASITTEPQETQYF. CDR3 nucleotides: TGTGCCAGCATCACGACTGAACCCCAAGAGACCCAGTACTTC. The chain combines TRBV2 with TRBJ2-5; D remains unclear. CDR3 length equals 14 residues. Deletions cut 7 bases from V and 1 base from J, with 13 bases between. Germline-derived CDR1 and CDR2 are SNHLY and FYNNEI.

V and J are TRBV10-1 and TRBJ2-1; TRBD1 or TRBD2 may be the D gene (7 bases each). The CDR3 is made up of 16 amino acids. The germline gives CDR1 WNHNN, CDR2 SYGVQD (reference sequence). Trimming took off 7 bases at V and 0 bases at J, with 16 bases between the two ends. CDR3 sequence: CASKAGGESSYNEQFF. The CDR3 coding sequence is TGCGCCAGCAAGGCAGGGGGGGAAAGCTCCTACAATGAGCAGTTCTTC.

This clone is labeled medium-sized (0.01 to 0.1%). The V and J genes are TRBV6-5 and TRBJ1-5; D gene ambiguous. Between the trimmed V and J ends, which lost 4 bases and 3 bases, there was a span of 10 bases. The V gene's germline CDR1 is MNHEY and CDR2 SVGAGI. The CDR3 spans 14 residues. The CDR3 bases are TGTGCCAGCAGTTCGACGGATTACAATCAGCCCCAGCATTTT. Translating gives CASSSTDYNQPQHF.

The V call is TRBV15, the J call TRBJ1-5; D is perhaps TRBD1 (5 bases). The CDR3 is 15 residues long. Germline V gene sequence: CDR1 LNHNV, CDR2 YYDKDF (reference sequence). V was shortened by 1 base and J by 0 bases, with 7 bases between the two germline ends. Here the CDR3 reads CATSRGGNSNQPQHF. The CDR3 DNA reads TGTGCCACCAGCAGAGGGGGGAATAGCAATCAGCCCCAGCATTTT.

This chain joins TRBV18 and TRBJ2-3; TRBD2 aligns across 7 bases. The length of the CDR3 is 17 residues. J was trimmed by 6 bases and V by 3 bases; bases with no gene match: 15. Germline CDR1 and CDR2: KGHSH and LQKENI. CDR3 DNA sequence: TGTGCCAGCTCACCGATCCTCGGTGGCGGGGGATTGGATACGCAGTATTTT. Amino acid sequence: CASSPILGGGGLDTQYF.

CDR3 loop: CASSSGNEQFF. Written as DNA, the CDR3 is TGTGCCAGCAGCTCAGGGAATGAGCAGTTCTTC. The chain has TRBV5-4 and TRBJ2-1, with a tentative D call TRBD1 (5 bases). Germline V CDR1 and CDR2: SGHNT, YYREEE (reference sequence). CDR3 length equals 11 residues. The V gene lost 3 bases and the J gene lost 7 bases, with 5 bases spanning the gap.

The V gene is TRBV5-1, the J gene TRBJ2-5; D is unclear. Looked up from germline, CDR1 is SGHRS and CDR2 is YFSETQ. The length of the CDR3 is 17 residues. The V end lost 0 bases, the J end lost 3 bases, and 18 bases lay between the germline ends. The CDR3: CASSLVRWEQGEETQYF. CDR3 DNA sequence: TGCGCCAGCAGCTTGGTTCGCTGGGAACAAGGTGAAGAGACCCAGTACTTC.

The chain couples TRBV4-1 to TRBJ1-3; unclear D gene. In germline, CDR1 is MGHRA, CDR2 YSYEKL. The germline V and J ends were trimmed by 2 bases and 6 bases, with 8 bases remaining between them. The CDR3 extends over 13 amino acids. CDR3 sequence reads: CASSQFKENTIYF. The CDR3 coding sequence is TGCGCCAGCAGCCAATTTAAAGAAAACACCATATATTTT.

The chain employs TRBV6-6 and TRBJ2-3; TRBD2 is a possible D gene (6 bases). The CDR3 runs 13 residues. The germline V gene encodes CDR1 MNHNY and CDR2 SVGAGI (reference sequence). With 6 bases removed from V and 3 bases from J, the gap between germline ends came to 10 bases. CDR3 nucleotides: TGTGCCAGCAGGGACCTAGCGACAGATACGCAGTATTTT. Translation: CASRDLATDTQYF.

V and J are TRBV19 and TRBJ1-4, with 8 bases fitting TRBD1. This CDR3 has 17 amino acids. Per the germline V gene, CDR1 is LNHDA and CDR2 is SQIVND (reference sequence). V trimming: 3 bases; J trimming: 2 bases; junction bases outside the gene matches: 8. The CDR3 DNA sequence: TGTGCCAGTAGTATCCCTCGGACAGGGAGGACTAATGAAAAACTGTTTTTT. This codes for CASSIPRTGRTNEKLFF.

This clone was seen once. The gene calls are TRBV5-1 and TRBJ1-2; a possible D gene is TRBD1 (5 bases). The V gene's germline CDR1 is SGHRS and CDR2 YFSETQ. CDR3 length: 15 residues. V was trimmed by 0 bases and J by 2 bases, leaving 11 bases between them. The CDR3 coding sequence is TGCGCCAGCAGCTTGGGGCCGGGGCCCAACTATGGCTACACCTTC. As protein: CASSLGPGPNYGYTF.